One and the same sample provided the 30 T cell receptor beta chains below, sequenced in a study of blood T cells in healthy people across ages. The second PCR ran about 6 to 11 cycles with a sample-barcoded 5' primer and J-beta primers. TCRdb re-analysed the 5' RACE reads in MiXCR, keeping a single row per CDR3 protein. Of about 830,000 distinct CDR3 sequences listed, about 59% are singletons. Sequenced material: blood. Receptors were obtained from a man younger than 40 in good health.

CDR3 sequence: CASRDRLNSPLHF. The DNA for the CDR3 is TGTGCCAGCAGGGACAGGCTTAATTCACCCCTCCACTTT. This chain joins TRBV6-5 and TRBJ1-6; TRBD1 matches 7 bases. The CDR3 is 13 amino acids. The ends lost 6 bases at V and 6 bases at J; junction bases unmatched: 2. Germline CDR1 is MNHEY and CDR2 is SVGAGI.

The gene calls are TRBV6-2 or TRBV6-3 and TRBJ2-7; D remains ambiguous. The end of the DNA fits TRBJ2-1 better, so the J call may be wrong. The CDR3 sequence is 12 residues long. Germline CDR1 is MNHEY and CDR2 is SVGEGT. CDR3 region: CASRPEANEQFF. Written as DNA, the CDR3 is TGTGCCAGCAGACCCGAAGCAAATGAGCAGTTCTTC.

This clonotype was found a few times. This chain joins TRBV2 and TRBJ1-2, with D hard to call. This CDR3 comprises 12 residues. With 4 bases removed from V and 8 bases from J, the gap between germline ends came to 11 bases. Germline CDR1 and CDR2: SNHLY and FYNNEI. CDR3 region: CASSVGIGGYTF. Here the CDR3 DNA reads TGTGCCAGCAGTGTGGGGATTGGGGGCTACACCTTC.

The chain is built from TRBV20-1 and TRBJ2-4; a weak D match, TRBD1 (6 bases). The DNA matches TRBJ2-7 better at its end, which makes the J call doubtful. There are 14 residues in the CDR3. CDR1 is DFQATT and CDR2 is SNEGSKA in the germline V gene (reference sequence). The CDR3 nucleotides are TGCAGTTCCTTCGAAGGGACACGGATATACGAGCAGTACTTC. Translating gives CSSFEGTRIYEQYF.

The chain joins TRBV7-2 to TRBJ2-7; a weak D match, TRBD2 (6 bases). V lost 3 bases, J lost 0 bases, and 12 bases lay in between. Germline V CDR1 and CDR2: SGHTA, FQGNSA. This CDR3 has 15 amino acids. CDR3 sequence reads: CASSFWRGFSYEQYF. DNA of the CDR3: TGTGCCAGCAGCTTTTGGAGGGGATTCTCCTACGAGCAGTACTTC.

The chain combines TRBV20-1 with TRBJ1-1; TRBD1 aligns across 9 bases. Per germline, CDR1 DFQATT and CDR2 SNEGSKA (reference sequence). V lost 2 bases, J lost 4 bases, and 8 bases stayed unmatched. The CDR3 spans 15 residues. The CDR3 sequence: CSARIRDRVTTEAFF. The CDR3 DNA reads TGCAGTGCTAGAATCCGGGACAGGGTGACCACTGAAGCTTTCTTT.

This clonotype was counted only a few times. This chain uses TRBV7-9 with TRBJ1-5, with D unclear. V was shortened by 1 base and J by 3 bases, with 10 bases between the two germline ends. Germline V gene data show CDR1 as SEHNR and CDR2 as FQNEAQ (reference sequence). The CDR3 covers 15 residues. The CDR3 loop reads CASSLEAGNNQPQHF. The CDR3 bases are TGTGCCAGCAGCTTAGAGGCGGGAAACAATCAGCCCCAGCATTTT.

CDR3 sequence reads: CASSLKQGASYEQYF. In DNA form, the CDR3 reads TGCGCCAGCAGCTTGAAACAGGGGGCGTCGTACGAGCAGTACTTC. J is TRBJ2-7 and V is TRBV5-1, with 9 bases lining up with TRBD1. V lost 1 base to trimming and J lost 4 bases; unmatched junction nucleotides: 6. Germline CDR1 SGHRS, CDR2 YFSETQ. The CDR3 length is 15 residues. The full variable domain, completed using reference TRBV5-1 and TRBJ2-7, is KAGVTQTPRYLIKTRGQQVTLSCSPISGHRSVSWYQQTPGQGLQFLFEYFSETQRNKGNFPGRFSGRQFSNSRSEMNVSTLELGDSALYLCASSLKQGASYEQYFGPGTRLTVT.

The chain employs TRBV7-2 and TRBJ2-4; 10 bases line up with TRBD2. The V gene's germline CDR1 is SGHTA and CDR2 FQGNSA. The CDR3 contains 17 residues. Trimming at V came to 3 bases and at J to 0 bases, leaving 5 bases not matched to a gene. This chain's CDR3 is CASSLSSGGVAKNIQYF. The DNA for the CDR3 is TGTGCCAGCAGCTTGTCTAGCGGGGGCGTAGCCAAAAACATTCAGTACTTC.

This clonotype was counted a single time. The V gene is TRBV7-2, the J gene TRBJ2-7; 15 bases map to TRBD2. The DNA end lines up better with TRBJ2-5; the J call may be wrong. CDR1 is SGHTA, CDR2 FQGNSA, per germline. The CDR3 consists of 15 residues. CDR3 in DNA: TGTGCCAGCACCTTGGGACTAGCGGGAGGAGAGACCCAGTACTTC. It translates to CASTLGLAGGETQYF.

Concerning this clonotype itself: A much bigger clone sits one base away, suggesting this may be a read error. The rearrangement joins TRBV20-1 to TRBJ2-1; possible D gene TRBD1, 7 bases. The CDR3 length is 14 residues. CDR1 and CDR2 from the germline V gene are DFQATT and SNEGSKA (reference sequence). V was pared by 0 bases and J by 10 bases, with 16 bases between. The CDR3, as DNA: TGCAGTGCTAGAGAATCGGAGGGGGCCTACGAGCAGTTCTTC. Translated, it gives CSARESEGAYEQFF.

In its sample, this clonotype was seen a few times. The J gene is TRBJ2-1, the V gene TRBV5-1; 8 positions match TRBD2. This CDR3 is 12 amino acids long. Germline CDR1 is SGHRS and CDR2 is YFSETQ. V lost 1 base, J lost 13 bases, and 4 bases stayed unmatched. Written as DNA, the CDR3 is TGCGCCAGCAGCTTGTCAGCGGGGGTTCAGTTCTTC. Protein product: CASSLSAGVQFF.

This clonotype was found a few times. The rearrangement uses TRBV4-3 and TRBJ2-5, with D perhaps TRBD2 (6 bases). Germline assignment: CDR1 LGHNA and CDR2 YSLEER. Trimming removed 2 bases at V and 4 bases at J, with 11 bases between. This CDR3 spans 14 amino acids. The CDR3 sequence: CASSQNGGPETQYF. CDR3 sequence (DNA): TGCGCCAGCAGCCAAAACGGGGGACCAGAGACCCAGTACTTC.

The CDR3 DNA follows: TGCGCCAGCAGGGGCGGACTAGGTGGCACAGATACGCAGTATTTT. Translated, it gives CASRGGLGGTDTQYF. The rearrangement links TRBV5-1 to TRBJ2-3; the match to TRBD2 covers 7 bases. This CDR3 spans 15 amino acids. The J segment lost 1 base and the V segment lost 5 bases, leaving 7 bases of the junction unmatched. Germline V gives CDR1 SGHRS, CDR2 YFSETQ.

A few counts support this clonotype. The CDR3 coding sequence is TGCAGTGCGACCCACGAGGGAGGGAGAGCTTTCTTT. This gives the protein CSATHEGGRAFF. V gene TRBV20-1 combines with J gene TRBJ1-1, with unresolved D. Trimming took 6 bases from V and 10 from J, leaving 18 bases between them. This CDR3 has 12 amino acids. CDR1 and CDR2 (germline): DFQATT, SNEGSKA (reference sequence).

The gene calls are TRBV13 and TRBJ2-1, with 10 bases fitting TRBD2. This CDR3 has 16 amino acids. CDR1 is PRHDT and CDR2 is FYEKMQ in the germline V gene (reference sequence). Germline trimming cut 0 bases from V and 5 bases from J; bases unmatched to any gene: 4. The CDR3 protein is CASSLGLAGPHNEQFF. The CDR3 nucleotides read TGTGCCAGCAGCTTAGGACTAGCGGGGCCTCACAATGAGCAGTTCTTC. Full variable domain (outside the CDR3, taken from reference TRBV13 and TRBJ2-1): AAGVIQSPRHLIKEKRETATLKCYPIPRHDTVYWYQQGPGQDPQFLISFYEKMQSDKGSIPDRFSAQQFSDYHSELNMSSLELGDSALYFCASSLGLAGPHNEQFFGPGTRLTVL.

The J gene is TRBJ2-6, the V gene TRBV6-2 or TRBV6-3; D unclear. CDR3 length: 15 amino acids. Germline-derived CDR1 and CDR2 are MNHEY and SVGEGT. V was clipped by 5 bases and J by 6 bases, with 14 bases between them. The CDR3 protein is CASSRDGDAANVLTF. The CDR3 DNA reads TGTGCCAGCAGTCGCGACGGAGATGCGGCCAACGTCCTGACTTTC.

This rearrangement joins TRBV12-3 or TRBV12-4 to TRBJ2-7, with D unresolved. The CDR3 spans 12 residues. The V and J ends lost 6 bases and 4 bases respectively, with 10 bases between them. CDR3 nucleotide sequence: TGTGCCAGCAGCCCTAACCTTTACGAGCAGTACTTC. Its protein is CASSPNLYEQYF.

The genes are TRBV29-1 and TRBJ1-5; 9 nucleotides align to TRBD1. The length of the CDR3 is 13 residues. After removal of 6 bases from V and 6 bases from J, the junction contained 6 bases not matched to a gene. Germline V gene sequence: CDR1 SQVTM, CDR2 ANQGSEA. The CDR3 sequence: CSVGTGISQPQHF. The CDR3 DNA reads TGCAGCGTGGGGACAGGGATCAGTCAGCCCCAGCATTTT.

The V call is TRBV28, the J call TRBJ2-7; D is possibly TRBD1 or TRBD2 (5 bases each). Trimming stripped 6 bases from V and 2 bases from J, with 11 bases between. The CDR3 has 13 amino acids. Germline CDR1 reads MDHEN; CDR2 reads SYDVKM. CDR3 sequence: CASREGSTYEQYF. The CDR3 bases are TGTGCCAGCAGAGAGGGGAGCACCTACGAGCAGTACTTC.

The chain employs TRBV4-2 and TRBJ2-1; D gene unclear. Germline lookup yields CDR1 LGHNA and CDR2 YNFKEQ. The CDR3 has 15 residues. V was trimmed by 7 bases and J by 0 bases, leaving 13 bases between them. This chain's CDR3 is CASTQTDSSYNEQFF. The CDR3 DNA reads TGTGCCAGCACCCAGACCGATAGCTCCTACAATGAGCAGTTCTTC.

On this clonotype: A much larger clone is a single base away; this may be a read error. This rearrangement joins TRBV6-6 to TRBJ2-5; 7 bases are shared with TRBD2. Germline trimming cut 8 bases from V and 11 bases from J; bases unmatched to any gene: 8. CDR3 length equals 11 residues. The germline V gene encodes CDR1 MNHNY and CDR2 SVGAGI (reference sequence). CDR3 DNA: TGTGCCAGCGGGGGGGAATACAAGCAGTACTTC. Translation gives CASGGEYKQYF.

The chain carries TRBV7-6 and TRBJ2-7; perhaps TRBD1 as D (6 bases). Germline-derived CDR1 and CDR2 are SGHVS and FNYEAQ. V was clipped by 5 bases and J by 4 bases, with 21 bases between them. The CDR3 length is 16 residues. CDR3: CASSRDNQSPMYEQYF. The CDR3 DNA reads TGTGCCAGCAGCCGGGACAACCAGTCTCCGATGTACGAGCAGTACTTC.

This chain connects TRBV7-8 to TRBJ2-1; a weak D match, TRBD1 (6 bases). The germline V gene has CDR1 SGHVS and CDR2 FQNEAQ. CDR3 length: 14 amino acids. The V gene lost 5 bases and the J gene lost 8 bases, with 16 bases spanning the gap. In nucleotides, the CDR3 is TGTGCCAGCAGCACTAGGACAGTCTTCGATGAGCAGTTCTTC. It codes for CASSTRTVFDEQFF.

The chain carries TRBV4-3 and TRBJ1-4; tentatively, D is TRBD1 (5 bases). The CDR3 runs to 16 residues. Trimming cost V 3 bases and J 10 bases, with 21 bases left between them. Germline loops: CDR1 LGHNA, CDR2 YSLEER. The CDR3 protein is CASSQITQGLDGKLFF. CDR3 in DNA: TGCGCCAGCAGCCAGATAACGCAGGGACTGGATGGAAAACTGTTTTTT.

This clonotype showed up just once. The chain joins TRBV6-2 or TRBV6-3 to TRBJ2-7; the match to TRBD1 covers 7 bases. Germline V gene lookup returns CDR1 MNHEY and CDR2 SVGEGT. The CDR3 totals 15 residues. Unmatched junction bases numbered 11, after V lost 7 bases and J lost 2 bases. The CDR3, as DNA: TGTGCCAGCACTCTCAGGGGGACGGTAACCTACGAGCAGTACTTC. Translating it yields CASTLRGTVTYEQYF.

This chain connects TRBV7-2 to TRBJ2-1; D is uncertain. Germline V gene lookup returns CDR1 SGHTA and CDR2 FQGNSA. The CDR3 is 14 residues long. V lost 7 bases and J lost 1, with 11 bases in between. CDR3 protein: CASNPGRSYNEQFF. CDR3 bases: TGTGCCAGCAACCCGGGTAGATCCTACAATGAGCAGTTCTTC. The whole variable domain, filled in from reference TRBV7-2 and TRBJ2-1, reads GAGVSQSPSNKVTEKGKDVELRCDPISGHTALYWYRQSLGQGLEFLIYFQGNSAPDKSGLPSDRFSAERTGGSVSTLTIQRTQQEDSAVYLCASNPGRSYNEQFFGPGTRLTVL.

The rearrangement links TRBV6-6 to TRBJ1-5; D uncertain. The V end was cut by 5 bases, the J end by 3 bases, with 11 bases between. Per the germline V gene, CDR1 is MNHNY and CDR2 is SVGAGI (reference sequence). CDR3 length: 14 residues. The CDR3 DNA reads TGTGCCAGCAGTAAGGCACACCTCAATCAGCCCCAGCATTTT. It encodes CASSKAHLNQPQHF.

CDR3 coding DNA: TGTGCCAGCGCAAGCGGGGGGGCGTTCTACAATGAGCAGTTCTTC. It specifies CASASGGAFYNEQFF. The chain combines TRBV27 with TRBJ2-1; 10 bases agree with TRBD2. This CDR3 contains 15 residues. Looked up from germline, CDR1 is MNHEY and CDR2 is SMNVEV (reference sequence). With 8 bases clipped from V and 3 bases from J, the junction kept 7 bases outside the gene matches.

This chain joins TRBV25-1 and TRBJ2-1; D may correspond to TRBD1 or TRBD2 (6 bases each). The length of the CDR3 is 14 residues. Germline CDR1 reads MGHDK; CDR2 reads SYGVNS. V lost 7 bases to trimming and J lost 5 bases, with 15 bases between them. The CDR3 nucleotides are TGTGCCAGCACCCACGGGGGCCCCCACAATGAGCAGTTCTTC. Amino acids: CASTHGGPHNEQFF.